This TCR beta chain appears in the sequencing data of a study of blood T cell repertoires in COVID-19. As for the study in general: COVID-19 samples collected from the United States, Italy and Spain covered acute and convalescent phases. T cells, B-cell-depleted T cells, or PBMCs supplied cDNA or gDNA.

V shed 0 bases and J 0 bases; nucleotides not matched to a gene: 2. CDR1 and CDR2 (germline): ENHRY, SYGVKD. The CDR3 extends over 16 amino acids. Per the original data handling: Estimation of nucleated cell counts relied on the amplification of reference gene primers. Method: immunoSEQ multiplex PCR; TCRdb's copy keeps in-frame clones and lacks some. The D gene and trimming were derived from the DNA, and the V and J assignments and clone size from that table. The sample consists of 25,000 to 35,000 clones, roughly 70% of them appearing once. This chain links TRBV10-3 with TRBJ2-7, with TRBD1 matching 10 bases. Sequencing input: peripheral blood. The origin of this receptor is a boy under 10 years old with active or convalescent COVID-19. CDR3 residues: CAISESGTGDSYEQYF. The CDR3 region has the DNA TGTGCCATCAGTGAGTCGGGGACAGGGGACTCCTACGAGCAGTACTTC.